This T cell receptor (beta chain) comes out of a study of blood T cell repertoires in COVID-19. The repertoire was sequenced with immunoSEQ multiplex PCR; TCRdb's copy has only in-frame clones and lacks some. This sample carries 100,000 or so clones, roughly four fifths of them seen once, and the ten largest clones take just over 15%. The CDR3 runs 14 residues. Germline CDR1 SGHNT, CDR2 YYREEE (reference sequence). V shed 2 bases and J shed 8 bases, with 13 bases lying between them. The sequence was collected from a woman older than 75 with acute or convalescent COVID-19. Material for sequencing was peripheral blood. This chain links TRBV5-4 with TRBJ1-4; D may be TRBD1 (6 bases). CDR3 DNA sequence: TGTGCCAGCAGCTTTTCGGGGGGCCAGGAAAAACTGTTTTTT. This codes for CASSFSGGQEKLFF.